This paragraph covers one T cell receptor (gamma chain) sequence. Its target antigen remains unknown. No base quality values were provided; no much bigger clone lies one nucleotide off. This record belongs to a study of Vδ1+ human thymocytes (dated by TCRdb to 2016 to 2019). Some background on the complete study: As a data resource, the study described the mRNA-level TRG and TRD CDR3 repertoires found in highly purified Vdelta1+ thymocytes taken from young children. The multiplex-based CDR3 amplicon strategy had previously been validated against 5'RACE-based CDR3 amplicon generation methods.

Beyond this particular receptor, the publication reports: Many TRG clonotypes were found to be shared between donors (up to about 7x10^3), whereas TRD repertoires were found to be essentially private (max about 100 shared). Donors did not cluster by age or sex, so the analyses were not stratified by age or sex. The thymic TRG and TRD repertoires appeared highly polyclonal, with Gaussian CDR3 length distributions, in contrast to the oligoclonal repertoires of peripheral blood. Because unexpected Vdelta2 sequences could lead to misinterpretation of bulk repertoire data, the authors recommended using highly purified populations and validating at the single-cell level. Even though sort purity was high, about 20% of thymic TRD sequences were Vdelta2 (and few were Vdelta3), which was not the case for the peripheral blood Vdelta1+ controls.

Thymic samples were depleted of alphabeta T cells, then CD3+ TCRVdelta1+ TCRVdelta2- thymocytes were FACS-sorted. Sorted Vdelta1+ thymocyte purity ranged from about 98% to 99.6%. Thymic specimens came from 8 or 9 paediatric patients undergoing corrective cardiac surgery, aged from 5 days to 15 months. After the thymic tissue was dispersed, mononuclear cells were isolated using a Histopaque-1077 density gradient. Staining used anti-TCRVdelta1 clone TS8.2, anti-TCRVdelta2 clone B6, anti-CD3 clone HIT3a and anti-TCRalphabeta clone IP26 antibodies. From the cysteine up to the phenylalanine, the CDR3 has a length of 15 residues. The only DNA kept is the CDR3, 45 bases in frame from the first base. For this chain, trimming is 0 bases at the V end and 5 bases at the J end, and the number of junction bases without a gene match is 6. Via the germline V gene (reference sequence), CDR1 is VTNTFY and CDR2 YDVSTARD.

RNA was isolated using the RNeasy mini kit, and reverse transcription was performed with Superscript III. Multiplex PCR was used to generate CDR3 amplicons, with pooled V-gene forward primers and a constant-region reverse primer carrying Illumina adaptor overhangs. After gel purification, the amplicons were indexed with Nextera index primers over approximately 8 extra PCR cycles and then purified using AMPure XP beads. Sequencing of libraries was performed on an Illumina MiSeq using paired-end 250 bp reads, dual indexing and a roughly 20% PhiX spike-in. Per the original workflow: Read quality was checked with FastQC, and TRG read pairs were merged using ea-utils fastq-join. IMGT/HighV-QUEST was used to annotate sequences, retaining only productive sequences with an unambiguous V-gene assignment, and each clonotype was defined by an identical CDR3 sequence. For downstream analysis, the tools were VDJtools 1.1.1, tcR 2.2.3, Treemap and vegan Shannon diversity in R 3.4.4. Clones were re-identified by TCRdb from the public reads with CATT, and rows with the same DNA were merged. The V and J calls here are based on TCRdb, not the publication. In all, the sample holds approximately 7,000 gamma-chain clones, and 35% to 45% of those were seen once. The ten top clones hold 1.5% to 2.5% of the sample.

The sample comprised Vdelta1+ gamma-delta thymocytes from the thymus. Reading the label with the study, this specimen's cell subset or site is: FACS-sorted CD3+ TCRalphabeta- TCRVdelta1+ TCRVdelta2- thymocytes. This TCR was recovered from a boy younger than two who had congenital heart surgery. This chain is built from TRGV3 and TRGJP2. The J gene is not listed in TCRdb, so it was assigned here from a DNA match to germline. The nucleotide sequence reads TGTGCCACCTGGGACAGGCTCGGAAGTGATTGGATCAAGACGTTT. Its product reads: CATWDRLGSDWIKTF.